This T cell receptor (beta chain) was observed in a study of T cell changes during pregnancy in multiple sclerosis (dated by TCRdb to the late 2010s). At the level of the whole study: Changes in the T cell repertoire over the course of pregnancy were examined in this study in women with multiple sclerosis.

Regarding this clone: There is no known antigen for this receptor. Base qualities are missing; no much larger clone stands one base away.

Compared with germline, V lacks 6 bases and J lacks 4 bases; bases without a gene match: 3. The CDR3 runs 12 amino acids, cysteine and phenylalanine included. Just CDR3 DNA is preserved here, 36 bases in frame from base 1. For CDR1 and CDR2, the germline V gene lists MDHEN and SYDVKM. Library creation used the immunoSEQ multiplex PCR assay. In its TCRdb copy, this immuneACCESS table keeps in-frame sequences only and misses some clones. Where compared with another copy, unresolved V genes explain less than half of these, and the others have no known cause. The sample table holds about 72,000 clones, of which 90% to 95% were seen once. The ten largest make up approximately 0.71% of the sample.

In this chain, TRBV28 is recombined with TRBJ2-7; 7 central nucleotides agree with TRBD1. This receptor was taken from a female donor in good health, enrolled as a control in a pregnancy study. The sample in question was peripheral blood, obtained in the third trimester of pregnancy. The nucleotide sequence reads TGTGCCAGCAGCTCGACAGGGTACGAGCAGTACTTC. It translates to CASSSTGYEQYF.